A single sample is the source of the 10 T cell receptor beta chains below, sequenced in a study of shared clonotypes between healthy human individuals. Sequencing was performed with immunoSEQ multiplex PCR; in TCRdb, only in-frame clones are kept and a portion is missing. The data show 2 million to 3 million clones, with 93% seen just once and around 0.4% held by the top ten. Sequenced input: naive CD4+ T cells from PBMCs. As to subset: CD45RA+ positively selected. These receptors came from a man younger than 35 in good health. Some clones in this sample may be carry-over from other donors' samples.

The chain is built from TRBV15 and TRBJ1-4, with 7 bases identical to TRBD1. Per germline, CDR1 LNHNV and CDR2 YYDKDF (reference sequence). This CDR3 spans 14 amino acids. V shed 6 bases, J shed 5 bases, and the junction held 6 bases outside the gene matches. The CDR3 sequence is CATRRRQGNEKLFF. The CDR3 bases are TGTGCCACCAGACGGAGACAGGGAAATGAAAAACTGTTTTTT.

The chain uses TRBV6-1 and TRBJ1-2; D remains unclear. CDR3 length: 13 residues. V lost 6 bases and J lost 8, with 16 bases in between. Germline V gene sequence: CDR1 MNHNS, CDR2 SASEGT. This CDR3 reads CASRLMGISGYTF. CDR3 in DNA: TGTGCCAGCAGGTTAATGGGAATAAGCGGCTACACCTTC.

The genes are TRBV7-3 and TRBJ2-5, with 8 positions matching TRBD2. Per the germline V gene, CDR1 is SGHTA and CDR2 is FQGTGA. The CDR3 runs 13 residues. Unmatched junction bases numbered 4, after V lost 5 bases and J lost 5 bases. CDR3 residues: CASSPEREETQYF. CDR3 coding DNA: TGTGCCAGCAGCCCCGAGCGGGAGGAGACCCAGTACTTC. Complete variable domain (other parts from reference TRBV7-3 and TRBJ2-5): GAGVSQTPSNKVTEKGKYVELRCDPISGHTALYWYRQSLGQGPEFLIYFQGTGAADDSGLPNDRFFAVRPEGSVSTLKIQRTERGDSAVYLCASSPEREETQYFGPGTRLLVL.

The chain uses TRBV19 and TRBJ1-5; 9 bases fit TRBD1. This CDR3 comprises 19 residues. After removal of 5 bases from V and 0 bases from J, the junction contained 14 bases not matched to a gene. Germline CDR1 reads LNHDA; CDR2 reads SQIVND (reference sequence). In DNA, the CDR3 is TGTGCCAGTAGTCCCAGAGCCCGGACAGGGGCGAATAGCAATCAGCCCCAGCATTTT. It yields the protein CASSPRARTGANSNQPQHF. Full variable domain (missing parts from reference TRBV19 and TRBJ1-5): DGGITQSPKYLFRKEGQNVTLSCEQNLNHDAMYWYRQDPGQGLRLIYYSQIVNDFQKGDIAEGYSVSREKKESFPLTVTSAQKNPTAFYLCASSPRARTGANSNQPQHFGDGTRLSIL.

V is TRBV5-1 and J is TRBJ2-5, with a weak D call TRBD1 (6 bases). The CDR3 has 15 amino acids. V was clipped by 9 bases and J by 4 bases, with 22 bases between them. The germline CDR1 and CDR2 sequences are SGHRS and YFSETQ. The DNA for the CDR3 is TGCGCCACCACAGAATCGGGACAACTGCGAGAGACCCAGTACTTC. It translates to CATTESGQLRETQYF. The full variable domain, with the rest looked up from reference TRBV5-1 and TRBJ2-5, is KAGVTQTPRYLIKTRGQQVTLSCSPISGHRSVSWYQQTPGQGLQFLFEYFSETQRNKGNFPGRFSGRQFSNSRSEMNVSTLELGDSALYLCATTESGQLRETQYFGPGTRLLVL.

This chain links TRBV28 with TRBJ2-7; 8 nucleotides align to TRBD1. This CDR3 contains 15 residues. The trim removed 5 bases at V and 3 bases at J, leaving 9 bases unmatched. CDR1 is MDHEN, CDR2 SYDVKM, per germline. CDR3 in DNA: TGTGCCAGCAGTCCAAGGGCAGGGGGCGGCTACGAGCAGTACTTC. Amino acid sequence: CASSPRAGGGYEQYF.

The V and J genes are TRBV7-3 and TRBJ2-1; 10 nucleotides line up with TRBD1. V lost 5 bases and J lost 6; bases outside the gene matches: 13. CDR1 SGHTA and CDR2 FQGTGA come from the germline V gene. The CDR3 is made up of 17 amino acids. CDR3 in DNA: TGTGCCAGCAGCCCGACAGGGGGCGCCCAGTTGGGCAATGAGCAGTTCTTC. It is translated as CASSPTGGAQLGNEQFF.

The V call is TRBV7-2, the J call TRBJ2-5; 8 bases line up with TRBD2. The CDR3 spans 14 residues. In germline, CDR1 is SGHTA, CDR2 FQGNSA. J was trimmed by 5 bases and V by 4 bases; bases with no gene match: 6. The CDR3 sequence: CASSSPGGWETQYF. The DNA for the CDR3 is TGTGCCAGCAGCTCCCCGGGAGGGTGGGAGACCCAGTACTTC.

The chain joins TRBV7-9 to TRBJ1-4; the D is unclear. The V gene's germline CDR1 is SEHNR and CDR2 FQNEAQ (reference sequence). The CDR3 has 13 amino acids. The V and J ends lost 2 bases and 8 bases respectively, with 9 bases between them. In nucleotides, the CDR3 is TGTGCCAGCAGCTTACTTCTCGGGGAAAAACTGTTTTTT. Translation: CASSLLLGEKLFF.

The chain joins TRBV5-4 to TRBJ2-2; TRBD2 matches 13 bases. The length of the CDR3 is 17 residues. V lost 7 bases to trimming and J lost 4 bases; unmatched junction nucleotides: 10. Germline V gives CDR1 SGHNT, CDR2 YYREEE (reference sequence). As DNA, the CDR3 is TGTGCCAGCGGGAGGACTAGCGGGAGACTGGGCACCGGGGAGCTGTTTTTT. Its protein is CASGRTSGRLGTGELFF.